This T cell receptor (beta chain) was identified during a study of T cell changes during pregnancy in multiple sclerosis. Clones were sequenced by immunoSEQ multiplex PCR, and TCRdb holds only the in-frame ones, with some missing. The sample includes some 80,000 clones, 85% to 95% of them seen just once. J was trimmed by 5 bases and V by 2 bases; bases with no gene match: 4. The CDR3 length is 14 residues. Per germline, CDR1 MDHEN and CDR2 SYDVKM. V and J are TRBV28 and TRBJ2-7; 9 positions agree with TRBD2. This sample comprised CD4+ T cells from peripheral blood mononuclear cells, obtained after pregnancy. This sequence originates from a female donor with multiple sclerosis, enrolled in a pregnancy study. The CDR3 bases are TGTGCCAGCAGTTTAAGCCTAGCGGGAAACGAGCAGTACTTC. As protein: CASSLSLAGNEQYF.